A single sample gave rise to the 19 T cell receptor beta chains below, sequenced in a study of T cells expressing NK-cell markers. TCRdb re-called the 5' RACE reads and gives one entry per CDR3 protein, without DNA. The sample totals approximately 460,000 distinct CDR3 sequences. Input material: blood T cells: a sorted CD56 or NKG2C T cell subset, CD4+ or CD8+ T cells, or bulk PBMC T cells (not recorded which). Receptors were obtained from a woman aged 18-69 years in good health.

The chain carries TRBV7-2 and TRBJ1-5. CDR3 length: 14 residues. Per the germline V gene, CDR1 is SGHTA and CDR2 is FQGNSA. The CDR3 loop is CASSPASGGQPQHF.

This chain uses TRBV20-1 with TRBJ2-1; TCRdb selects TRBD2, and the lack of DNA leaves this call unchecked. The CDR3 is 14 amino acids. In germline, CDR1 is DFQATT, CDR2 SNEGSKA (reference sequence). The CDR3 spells CSARERASYNEQFF.

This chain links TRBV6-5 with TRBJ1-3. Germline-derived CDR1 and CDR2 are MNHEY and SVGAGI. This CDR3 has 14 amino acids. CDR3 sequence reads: CASSYGTDGNTIYF.

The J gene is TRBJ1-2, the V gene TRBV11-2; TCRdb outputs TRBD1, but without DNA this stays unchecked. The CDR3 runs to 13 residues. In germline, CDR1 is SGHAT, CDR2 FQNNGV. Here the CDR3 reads CASSAGMNYGYTF.

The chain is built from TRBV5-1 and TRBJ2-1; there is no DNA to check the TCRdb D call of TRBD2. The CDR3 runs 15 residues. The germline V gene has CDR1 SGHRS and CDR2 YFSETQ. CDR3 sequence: CASSLEAGPFNEQFF. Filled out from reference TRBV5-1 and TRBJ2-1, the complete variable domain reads KAGVTQTPRYLIKTRGQQVTLSCSPISGHRSVSWYQQTPGQGLQFLFEYFSETQRNKGNFPGRFSGRQFSNSRSEMNVSTLELGDSALYLCASSLEAGPFNEQFFGPGTRLTVL.

CDR3 in amino acids: CASSRPLTGGNEQFF. The chain employs TRBV7-2 and TRBJ2-1; TCRdb's D call, TRBD1, is unchecked because there is no DNA. The CDR3 is 15 residues long. CDR1 SGHTA and CDR2 FQGNSA come from the germline V gene.

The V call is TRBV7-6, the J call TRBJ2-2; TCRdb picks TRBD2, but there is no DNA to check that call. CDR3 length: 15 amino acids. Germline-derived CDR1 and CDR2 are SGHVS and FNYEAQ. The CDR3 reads CASSLGGRGTGELFF.

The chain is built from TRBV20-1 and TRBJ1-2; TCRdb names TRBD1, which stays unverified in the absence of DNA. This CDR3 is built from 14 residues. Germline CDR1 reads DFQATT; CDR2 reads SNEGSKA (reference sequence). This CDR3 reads CSARPVRDPERNTF.

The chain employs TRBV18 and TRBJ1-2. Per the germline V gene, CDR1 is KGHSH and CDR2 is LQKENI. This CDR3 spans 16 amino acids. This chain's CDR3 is CASSPAGTPANYGYTF.

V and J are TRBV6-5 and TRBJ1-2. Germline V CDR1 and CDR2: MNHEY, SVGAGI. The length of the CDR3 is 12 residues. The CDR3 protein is CASSYSNYGYTF.

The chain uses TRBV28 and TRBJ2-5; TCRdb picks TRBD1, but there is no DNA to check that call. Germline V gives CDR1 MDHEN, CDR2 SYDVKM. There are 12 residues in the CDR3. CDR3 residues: CASSWGQKTQYF.

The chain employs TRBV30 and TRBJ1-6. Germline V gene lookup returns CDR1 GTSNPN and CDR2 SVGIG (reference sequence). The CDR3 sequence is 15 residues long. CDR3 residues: CAWRTGSSYNSPLHF.

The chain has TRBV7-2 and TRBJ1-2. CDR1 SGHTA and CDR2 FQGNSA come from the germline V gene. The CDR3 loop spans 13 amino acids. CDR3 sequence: CASSLVTSGGYTF.

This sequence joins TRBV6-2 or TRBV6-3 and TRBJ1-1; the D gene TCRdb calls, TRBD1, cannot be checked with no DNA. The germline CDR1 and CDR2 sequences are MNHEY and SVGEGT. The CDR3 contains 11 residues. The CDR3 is CASSYGGVAFF.

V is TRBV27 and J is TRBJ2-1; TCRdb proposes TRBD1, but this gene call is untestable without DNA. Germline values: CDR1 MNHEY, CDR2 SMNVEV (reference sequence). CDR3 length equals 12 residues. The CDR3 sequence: CASTDRYNEQFF.

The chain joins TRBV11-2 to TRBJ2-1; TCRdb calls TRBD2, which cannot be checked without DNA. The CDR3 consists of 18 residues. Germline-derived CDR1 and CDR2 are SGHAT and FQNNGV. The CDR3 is CASSLRTSGPSSYNEQFF.

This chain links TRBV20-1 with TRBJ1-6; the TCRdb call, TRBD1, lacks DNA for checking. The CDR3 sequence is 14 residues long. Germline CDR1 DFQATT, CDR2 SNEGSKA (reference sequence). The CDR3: CSALSGTANSPLHF.

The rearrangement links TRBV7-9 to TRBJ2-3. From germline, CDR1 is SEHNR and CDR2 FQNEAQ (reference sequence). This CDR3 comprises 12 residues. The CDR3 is CASSSVADTQYF.

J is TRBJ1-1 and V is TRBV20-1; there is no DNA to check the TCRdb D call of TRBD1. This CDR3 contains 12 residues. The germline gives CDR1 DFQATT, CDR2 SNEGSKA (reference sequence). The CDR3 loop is CSAKDRPSEAFF.